The clone carrying this T cell receptor (beta chain) was observed once. V shed 5 bases and J shed 3 bases, with 10 bases lying between them. Germline values: CDR1 SEHNR, CDR2 FQNEAQ (reference sequence). The CDR3 totals 13 residues. The repertoire was sequenced with immunoSEQ multiplex PCR; TCRdb's copy has only in-frame clones and lacks some. The table lists about 28,000 clones, about 84% of them singletons. This record belongs to a study of blood T cell repertoires in COVID-19. Study in general: Acute and convalescent COVID-19 samples came from the United States, Italy and Spain.

The sequenced material came from peripheral blood. This chain links TRBV7-9 with TRBJ1-1; tentatively, D is TRBD1 (5 bases). The source is an older woman with acute or convalescent COVID-19. For the CDR3, the DNA is TGTGCCAGCAGCCAGGGTTCGCACACTGAAGCTTTCTTT. This gives the protein CASSQGSHTEAFF.